This TCR beta chain was sequenced in a study of molecular identifiers for immune sequencing clone quantification. Trimming shortened V by 5 bases and J by 0 bases, and 8 bases separated the two germline ends. The CDR3 loop spans 12 amino acids. Germline lookup yields CDR1 GTSNPN and CDR2 SVGIG (reference sequence). Libraries used 20,000 to 1,000,000 sorted naive CD8 T cells and 10%, 30% or 50% RNA input. In the sort, naive CD8 T cells were defined as CD8+CD4-CCR7+CD45RA+. TCRdb processed the PCR reads anew with MiXCR; each CDR3 protein has one entry. The sample shows tens of thousands of distinct CDR3 sequences, 21% of them seen only once.

This sequence originates from a human donor in good health. Some libraries in this study had Jurkat cell RNA spiked in. The source material was naive CD8+ T cells from blood, with Jurkat cell RNA spiked in. Subset of the sample: FACS-sorted CD8+CD4-CCR7+CD45RA+ naive T cells. J is TRBJ2-7 and V is TRBV30; no definite D call. CDR3: CAWGPVSYEQYF. The CDR3 DNA follows: TGTGCCTGGGGACCAGTCTCCTACGAGCAGTACTTC.